The 13 T cell receptor beta chains below were found in one sample sequenced in a study of low-dose radiotherapy and immunotherapy resistance in tumors. Time point described: after trial treatment. Indicated treatment: LDRT plus nivolumab, ipilimumab, low-dose cyclophosphamide and aspirin (RACIN trial). First-strand cDNA relied on TRAV- and TRBV-specific primers spanning alpha and beta chains. The TCRs were subjected to amplification over roughly 18 PCR cycles employing a constant-region primer in conjunction with a V-primer adapter. TCRdb used MiXCR to reprocess the reads, holding one entry per CDR3 protein. This sample has under 95,000 distinct CDR3 sequences, with less than 20% found just once. The material was PBMCs, obtained after low-dose radiotherapy plus immunotherapy. These receptors all stem from a male donor with prostate cancer.

Ten or more counts support this clonotype. V and J are TRBV4-3 and TRBJ2-7, with 12 bases identical to TRBD2. The CDR3 has 15 amino acids. Germline V gene sequence: CDR1 LGHNA, CDR2 YSLEER. V shed 6 bases, J shed 1 base, and the junction held 4 bases outside the gene matches. The CDR3 here is CASSLGTSGSYEQYF. As DNA, the CDR3 is TGCGCCAGCAGTCTTGGGACTAGCGGGTCCTACGAGCAGTACTTC.

This clonotype was counted a few times. V and J are TRBV3-1 and TRBJ1-3; D may be TRBD1 (5 bases). Looked up from germline, CDR1 is LGHDT and CDR2 is YNNKEL (reference sequence). Trimming removed 4 bases from V and 0 bases from J, with 10 bases in between. The CDR3 covers 15 residues. The CDR3, as DNA: TGTGCCAGCAGCCTTGGGACGCACTCTGGAAACACCATATATTTT. Its translation is CASSLGTHSGNTIYF.

This clonotype has ten or more counts. The CDR3 region is CASSGGQNQPQHF. The CDR3 nucleotides read TGTGCCAGCTCAGGTGGACAGAATCAGCCCCAGCATTTT. This sequence joins TRBV18 and TRBJ1-5; D perhaps matches TRBD1 (6 bases). CDR1 is KGHSH, CDR2 LQKENI, per germline. The CDR3 loop spans 13 amino acids. The V and J ends lost 5 bases and 4 bases respectively, with 9 bases between them. The whole variable domain, filled in from reference TRBV18 and TRBJ1-5, reads NAGVMQNPRHLVRRRGQEARLRCSPMKGHSHVYWYRQLPEEGLKFMVYLQKENIIDESGMPKERFSAEFPKEGPSILRIQQVVRGDSAAYFCASSGGQNQPQHFGDGTRLSIL.

This clonotype came up a few times. The rearrangement joins TRBV28 to TRBJ2-7, with TRBD1 matching 8 bases. Trimming cost V 2 bases and J 6 bases; bases outside gene matches: 12. The germline V gene has CDR1 MDHEN and CDR2 SYDVKM. CDR3 size: 16 residues. The chain's CDR3 is CASSLPGQGMFGEQYF. The CDR3 DNA reads TGTGCCAGCAGTTTACCTGGACAGGGAATGTTTGGCGAGCAGTACTTC. Looking up the rest from reference TRBV28 and TRBJ2-7 gives the full variable domain: DVKVTQSSRYLVKRTGEKVFLECVQDMDHENMFWYRQDPGLGLRLIYFSYDVKMKEKGDIPEGYSVSREKKERFSLILESASTNQTSMYLCASSLPGQGMFGEQYFGPGTRLTVT.

This clonotype showed up many times. V gene TRBV29-1 combines with J gene TRBJ1-4; unclear D gene. Between the trimmed V and J ends, which lost 5 bases and 2 bases, there was a span of 9 bases. Germline V gives CDR1 SQVTM, CDR2 ANQGSEA. There are 13 residues in the CDR3. The CDR3 loop reads CSVSLGTNEKLFF. CDR3 sequence (DNA): TGCAGCGTTTCGCTGGGGACTAATGAAAAACTGTTTTTT.

In its sample, this clonotype was seen many times. V gene TRBV20-1 combines with J gene TRBJ1-1, with TRBD1 matching over 9 bases. The V gene end was trimmed by 6 bases and the J gene end by 0 bases; junction bases not matched to a gene: 20. The CDR3 is 19 residues long. From germline, CDR1 is DFQATT and CDR2 SNEGSKA (reference sequence). The CDR3: CSAKSGTGSTLGLNTEAFF. The CDR3 DNA reads TGCAGTGCGAAATCCGGGACAGGGAGCACCCTGGGGTTGAACACTGAAGCTTTCTTT.

This clonotype was recorded many times. The V call is TRBV4-2, the J call TRBJ2-1; D might be TRBD2 (5 bases). Trimming cost V 0 bases and J 3 bases, with 15 bases left between them. Germline CDR1 and CDR2: LGHNA and YNFKEQ. The CDR3 sequence is 17 residues long. The CDR3 DNA reads TGTGCCAGCAGCCAAGAGCGGTATAGCGCTGTCTACAATGAGCAGTTCTTC. Its protein is CASSQERYSAVYNEQFF.

At least ten counts were recorded for this clonotype. The V call is TRBV12-3 or TRBV12-4, the J call TRBJ1-4; D remains unclear. The CDR3 covers 13 residues. V lost 8 bases to trimming and J lost 3 bases, with 10 bases between them. Written as DNA, the CDR3 is TGTGCCAGCGCGCCCCGGGCTAATGAAAAACTGTTTTTT. This encodes CASAPRANEKLFF.

This clonotype has at least ten counts. V usage is TRBV28 and J usage is TRBJ2-2, with D perhaps TRBD1 or TRBD2 (5 bases each). V lost 6 bases and J lost 3, with 14 bases in between. This CDR3 spans 15 amino acids. Germline V gene data show CDR1 as MDHEN and CDR2 as SYDVKM. CDR3 loop: CASRRGALDTGELFF. CDR3 nucleotides: TGTGCCAGCAGGAGGGGCGCGTTGGACACCGGGGAGCTGTTTTTT.

This clonotype was seen many times. The V and J genes are TRBV30 and TRBJ2-1; D call uncertain. V was trimmed by 0 bases and J by 0 bases, leaving 9 bases between them. The CDR3 totals 15 residues. Germline V CDR1 and CDR2: GTSNPN, SVGIG (reference sequence). The CDR3: CAWSVFTASYNEQFF. The CDR3 DNA reads as TGTGCCTGGAGTGTATTCACGGCCTCCTACAATGAGCAGTTCTTC.

The table lists this clonotype with many counts. This sequence joins TRBV4-3 and TRBJ2-5; D not resolved. Germline V gene data show CDR1 as LGHNA and CDR2 as YSLEER. This CDR3 comprises 14 residues. Trimming shortened V by 4 bases and J by 5 bases, and 14 bases separated the two germline ends. The CDR3 nucleotides are TGCGCCAGCAGCCCAGACCTGACGGTGGAGACCCAGTACTTC. Protein: CASSPDLTVETQYF.

This clonotype has a count of ten or more. The V gene is TRBV7-3, the J gene TRBJ2-6; D not certain. Trimming removed 6 bases at V and 0 bases at J, with 6 bases between. Germline-derived CDR1 and CDR2 are SGHTA and FQGTGA. CDR3 length: 14 amino acids. In DNA, the CDR3 is TGTGCCAGCAGGCCAAGCTCTGGGGCCAACGTCCTGACTTTC. As protein: CASRPSSGANVLTF.

This clonotype appeared many times. The chain combines TRBV4-3 with TRBJ1-2; TRBD1 aligns across 9 bases. J was trimmed by 4 bases and V by 1 base; bases with no gene match: 4. There are 15 residues in the CDR3. Germline V gene data show CDR1 as LGHNA and CDR2 as YSLEER. CDR3 sequence (DNA): TGCGCCAGCAGCCAAGGCGAGGGACAGGGCTATGGCTACACCTTC. Protein product: CASSQGEGQGYGYTF.